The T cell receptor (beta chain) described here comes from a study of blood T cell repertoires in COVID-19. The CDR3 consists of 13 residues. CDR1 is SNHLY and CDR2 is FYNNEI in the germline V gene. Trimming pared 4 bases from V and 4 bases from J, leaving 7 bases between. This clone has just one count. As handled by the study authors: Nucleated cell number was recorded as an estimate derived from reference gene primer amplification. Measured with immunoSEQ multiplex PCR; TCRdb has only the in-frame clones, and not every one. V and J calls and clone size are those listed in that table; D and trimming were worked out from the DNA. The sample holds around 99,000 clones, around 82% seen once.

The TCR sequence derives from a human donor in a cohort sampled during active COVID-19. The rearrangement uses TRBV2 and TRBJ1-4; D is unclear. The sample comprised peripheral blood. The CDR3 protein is CASSAFINEKLFF. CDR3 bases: TGTGCCAGCAGTGCCTTTATTAATGAAAAACTGTTTTTT.